These T cell receptor beta chains were read from a single sample in a study of radiotherapy plus CTLA-4 blockade in lung cancer. TCRdb keeps only in-frame clones here, not all; method: immunoSEQ multiplex PCR. This table holds some 15,000 clones, about 87% found once. Sequencing used peripheral blood, obtained from a patient treated with radiotherapy plus ipilimumab. The receptors originated from a human donor with non-small cell lung cancer that progressed on radiotherapy plus ipilimumab. Some clones in this sample may be carry-over from other donors' samples. Both conserved end residues are part of each CDR3. The D gene is left open where the match is weak. Rows give clone size only sometimes, using once, few, many, or a class for an expanded clone.

cdr3_length j_call clone_size d_call v_call cdr3_aa
14 TRBJ2-5 NA TRBD2 TRBV5-1 CASQTSGIKETQYF
15 TRBJ2-7 NA NA TRBV6-5 CASSYQALGDYEQYF
14 TRBJ1-2 NA NA TRBV2 CASSEAAPNYGYTF
14 TRBJ2-1 NA NA TRBV7-9 CASKRGGPHNEQFF
15 TRBJ2-1 NA NA TRBV5-8 CASSFRGGLGNEQFF
14 TRBJ1-6 once NA TRBV6-1 CASSPQGGNSPLHF
16 TRBJ2-2 NA NA TRBV6-6 CASSYWSLGSTGELFF
14 TRBJ2-7 NA NA TRBV6-1 CASSKKDNTYEQYF
14 TRBJ2-5 NA TRBD1 TRBV10-3 CAISVTGSGETQYF
14 TRBJ2-1 NA NA TRBV19 CASSRGGRNNEQFF
13 TRBJ1-2 few NA TRBV18 CASSPDRNYGYTF
14 TRBJ1-4 NA NA TRBV11-1 CASSLRQFHEKLFF
15 TRBJ2-7 NA NA TRBV7-9 CASNSDRTGTYEQYF
17 TRBJ2-7 NA TRBD2 TRBV5-6 CASSFAGGQTAAYEQYF
15 TRBJ2-1 NA NA TRBV19 CASSGQLGSFNEQFF
11 TRBJ2-7 NA NA TRBV19 CATRGLADKYF
21 TRBJ2-7 NA TRBD2 TRBV4-1 CASSYQISSGRESGPSYEQYF